This T cell receptor (beta chain) came from a study of blood T cell repertoires in COVID-19. Study-level background: Acute and convalescent COVID-19 specimens originated in the United States, Italy and Spain.

Authors' processing steps: Reference gene primers were amplified, and this amplification served to estimate nucleated cell counts. The assay was immunoSEQ multiplex PCR, and TCRdb's table has in-frame clones only and misses some. V, J and clone size were drawn from that table, and D and trimming were deduced from the DNA. The table has about 140,000 clones, around 90% seen once. With 5 bases clipped from V and 2 bases from J, the junction kept 6 bases outside the gene matches. This CDR3 has 15 amino acids. Germline V gives CDR1 SGHTA, CDR2 FQGTGA. The chain joins TRBV7-3 to TRBJ2-1, with 7 positions matching TRBD2. Sequences were obtained from peripheral blood. This TCR was sampled from a woman of 80 years or more with acute or convalescent COVID-19. The CDR3 loop is CASSPSGGAYNEQFF. In DNA form, the CDR3 reads TGTGCCAGCAGCCCTAGCGGTGGTGCCTACAATGAGCAGTTCTTC.